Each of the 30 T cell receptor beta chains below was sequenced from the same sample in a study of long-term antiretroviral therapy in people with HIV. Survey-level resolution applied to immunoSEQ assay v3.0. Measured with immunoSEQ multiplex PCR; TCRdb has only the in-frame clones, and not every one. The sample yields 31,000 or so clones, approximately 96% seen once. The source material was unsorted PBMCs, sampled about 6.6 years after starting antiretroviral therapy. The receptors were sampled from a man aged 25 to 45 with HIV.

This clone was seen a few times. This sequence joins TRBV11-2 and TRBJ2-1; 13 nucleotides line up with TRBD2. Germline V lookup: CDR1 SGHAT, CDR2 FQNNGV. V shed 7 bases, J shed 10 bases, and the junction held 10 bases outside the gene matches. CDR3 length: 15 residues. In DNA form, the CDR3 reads TGTGCCAGCAAACCAGGACTAGCGGGAGTTGGGGAGCAGTTCTTC. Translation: CASKPGLAGVGEQFF.

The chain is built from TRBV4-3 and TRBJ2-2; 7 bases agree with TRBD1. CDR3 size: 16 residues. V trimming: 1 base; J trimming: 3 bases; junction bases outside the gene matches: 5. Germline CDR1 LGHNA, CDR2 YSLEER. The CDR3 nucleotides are TGCGCCAGCAGCCAAGGACAGGGAATGGACACCGGGGAGCTGTTTTTT. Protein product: CASSQGQGMDTGELFF.

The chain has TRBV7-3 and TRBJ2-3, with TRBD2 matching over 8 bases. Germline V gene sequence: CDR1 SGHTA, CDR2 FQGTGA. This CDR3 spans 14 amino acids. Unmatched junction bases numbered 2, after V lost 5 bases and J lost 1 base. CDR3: CASSKLAGTDTQYF. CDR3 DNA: TGTGCCAGCAGCAAACTAGCGGGCACAGATACGCAGTATTTT.

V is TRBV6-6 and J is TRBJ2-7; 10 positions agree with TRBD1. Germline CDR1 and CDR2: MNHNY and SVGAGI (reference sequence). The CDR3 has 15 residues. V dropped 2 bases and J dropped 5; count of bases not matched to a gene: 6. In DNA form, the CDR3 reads TGTGCCAGCAGTTACGCTGAGACAGGGGGCAACGAGCAGTACTTC. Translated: CASSYAETGGNEQYF.

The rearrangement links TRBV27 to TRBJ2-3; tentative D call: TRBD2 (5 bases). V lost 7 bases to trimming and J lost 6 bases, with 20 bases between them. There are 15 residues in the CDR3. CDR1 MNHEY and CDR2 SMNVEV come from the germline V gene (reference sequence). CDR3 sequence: CASTISGIGSDTQYF. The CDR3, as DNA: TGTGCCAGCACCATTTCCGGGATAGGTTCGGATACGCAGTATTTT.

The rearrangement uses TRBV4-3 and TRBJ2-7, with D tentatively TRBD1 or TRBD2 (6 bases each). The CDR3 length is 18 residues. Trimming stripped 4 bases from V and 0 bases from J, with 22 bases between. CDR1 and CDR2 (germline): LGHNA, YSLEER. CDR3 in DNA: TGCGCCAGCAGCCGAGGGGGTGGGGCGGGATTAAGCTCCTACGAGCAGTACTTC. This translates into CASSRGGGAGLSSYEQYF.

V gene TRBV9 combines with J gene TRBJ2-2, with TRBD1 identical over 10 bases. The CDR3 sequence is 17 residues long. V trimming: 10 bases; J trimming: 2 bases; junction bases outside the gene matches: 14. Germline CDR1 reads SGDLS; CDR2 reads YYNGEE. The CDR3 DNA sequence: TGTGCCTCCCGGGGACAGGGGCGCTCCGTAAACACCGGGGAGCTGTTTTTT. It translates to CASRGQGRSVNTGELFF.

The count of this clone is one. The CDR3 DNA is TGTGCCAGCAGTTTCTCCAGAGCCTACGAGCAGTACTTC. This sequence encodes CASSFSRAYEQYF. The J gene is TRBJ2-7, the V gene TRBV6-5; the D is unclear. V was clipped by 4 bases and J by 2 bases, with 9 bases between them. Germline loops: CDR1 MNHEY, CDR2 SVGAGI. The CDR3 extends over 13 amino acids.

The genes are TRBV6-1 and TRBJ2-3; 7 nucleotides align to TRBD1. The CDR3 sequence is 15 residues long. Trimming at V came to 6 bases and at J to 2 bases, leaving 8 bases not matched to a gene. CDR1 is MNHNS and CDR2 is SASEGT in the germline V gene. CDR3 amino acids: CASSFWDRLTDTQYF. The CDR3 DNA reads TGTGCCAGCAGCTTCTGGGACAGACTCACAGATACGCAGTATTTT.

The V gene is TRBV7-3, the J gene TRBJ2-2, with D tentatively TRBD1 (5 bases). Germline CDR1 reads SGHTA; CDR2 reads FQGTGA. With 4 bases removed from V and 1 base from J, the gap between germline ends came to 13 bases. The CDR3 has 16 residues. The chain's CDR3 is CASSSYRTLNTGELFF. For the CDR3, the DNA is TGTGCCAGCAGCTCGTACAGGACCCTGAACACCGGGGAGCTGTTTTTT. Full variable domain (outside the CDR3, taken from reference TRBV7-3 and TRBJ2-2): GAGVSQTPSNKVTEKGKYVELRCDPISGHTALYWYRQSLGQGPEFLIYFQGTGAADDSGLPNDRFFAVRPEGSVSTLKIQRTERGDSAVYLCASSSYRTLNTGELFFGEGSRLTVL.

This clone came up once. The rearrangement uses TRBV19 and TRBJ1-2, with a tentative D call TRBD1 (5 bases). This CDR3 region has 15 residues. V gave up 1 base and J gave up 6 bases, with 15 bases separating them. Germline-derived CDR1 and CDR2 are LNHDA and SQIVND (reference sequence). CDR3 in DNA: TGTGCCAGTAGTATAGGCCGGGGGGACGGGAATGGCTACACCTTC. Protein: CASSIGRGDGNGYTF.

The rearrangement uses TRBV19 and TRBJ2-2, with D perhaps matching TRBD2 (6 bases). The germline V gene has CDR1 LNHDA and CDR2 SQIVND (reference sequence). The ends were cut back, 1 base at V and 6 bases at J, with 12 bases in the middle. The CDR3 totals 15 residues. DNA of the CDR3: TGTGCCAGTAGTATAGGAGGGCGGGGAGCCGGGGAGCTGTTTTTT. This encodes CASSIGGRGAGELFF.

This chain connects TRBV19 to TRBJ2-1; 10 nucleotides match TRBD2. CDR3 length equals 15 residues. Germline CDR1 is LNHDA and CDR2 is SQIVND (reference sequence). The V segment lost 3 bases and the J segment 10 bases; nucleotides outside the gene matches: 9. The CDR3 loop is CASSMPSGRAGEQFF. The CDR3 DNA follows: TGTGCCAGTAGTATGCCCAGCGGGAGGGCCGGGGAGCAGTTCTTC. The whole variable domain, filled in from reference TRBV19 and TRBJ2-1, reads DGGITQSPKYLFRKEGQNVTLSCEQNLNHDAMYWYRQDPGQGLRLIYYSQIVNDFQKGDIAEGYSVSREKKESFPLTVTSAQKNPTAFYLCASSMPSGRAGEQFFGPGTRLTVL.

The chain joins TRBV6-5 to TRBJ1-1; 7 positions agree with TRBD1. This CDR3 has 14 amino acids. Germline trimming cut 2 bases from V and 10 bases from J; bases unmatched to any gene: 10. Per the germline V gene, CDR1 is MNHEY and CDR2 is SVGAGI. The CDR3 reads CASSYPGTAQAAFF. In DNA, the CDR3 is TGTGCCAGCAGTTACCCCGGGACAGCTCAAGCAGCTTTCTTT.

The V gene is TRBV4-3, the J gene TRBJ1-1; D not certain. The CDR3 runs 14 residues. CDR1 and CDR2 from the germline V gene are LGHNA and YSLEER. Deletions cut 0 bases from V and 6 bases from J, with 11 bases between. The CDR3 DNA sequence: TGCGCCAGCAGCCAAGATTTATACGGGGCTGAAGCTTTCTTT. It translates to CASSQDLYGAEAFF.

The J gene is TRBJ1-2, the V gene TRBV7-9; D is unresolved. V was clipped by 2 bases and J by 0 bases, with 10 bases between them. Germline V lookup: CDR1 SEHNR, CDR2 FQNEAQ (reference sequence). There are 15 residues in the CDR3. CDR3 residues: CASSLPLTSNYGYTF. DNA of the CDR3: TGTGCCAGCAGCTTACCGCTAACATCTAACTATGGCTACACCTTC.

This CDR3 reads CASSFWGSYEQYF. The CDR3 DNA follows: TGTGCCAGCAGCTTCTGGGGCTCCTACGAGCAGTACTTC. J is TRBJ2-7 and V is TRBV7-9; D unclear. Germline V gene sequence: CDR1 SEHNR, CDR2 FQNEAQ (reference sequence). The CDR3 totals 13 residues. V shed 3 bases and J shed 0 bases, with 6 bases lying between them.

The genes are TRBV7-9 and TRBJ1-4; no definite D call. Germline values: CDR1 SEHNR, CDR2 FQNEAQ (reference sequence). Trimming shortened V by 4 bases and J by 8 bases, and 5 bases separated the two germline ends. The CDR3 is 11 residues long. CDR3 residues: CASSYQEKLFF. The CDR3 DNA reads TGTGCCAGCAGCTATCAGGAAAAACTGTTTTTT.

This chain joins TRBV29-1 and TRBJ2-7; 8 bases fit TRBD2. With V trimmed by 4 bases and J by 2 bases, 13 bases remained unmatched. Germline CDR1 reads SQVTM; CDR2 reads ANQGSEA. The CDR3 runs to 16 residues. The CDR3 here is CSVGGRQPAGAYEQYF. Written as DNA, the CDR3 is TGCAGCGTTGGAGGCCGACAGCCAGCGGGAGCCTACGAGCAGTACTTC.

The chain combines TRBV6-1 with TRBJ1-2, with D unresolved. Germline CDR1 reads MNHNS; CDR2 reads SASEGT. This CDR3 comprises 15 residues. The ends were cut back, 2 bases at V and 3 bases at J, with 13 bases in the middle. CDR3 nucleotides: TGTGCCAGCAGTGAAATCTTGGAGGGCTACTATGGCTACACCTTC. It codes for CASSEILEGYYGYTF.

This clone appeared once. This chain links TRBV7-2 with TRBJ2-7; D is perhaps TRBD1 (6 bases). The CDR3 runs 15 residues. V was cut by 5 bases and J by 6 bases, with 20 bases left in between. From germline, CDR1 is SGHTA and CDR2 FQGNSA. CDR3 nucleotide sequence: TGTGCCAGCAGCCGAACCGGGACAAACTATCTCGAGCAGTACTTC. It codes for CASSRTGTNYLEQYF.

CDR3 sequence: CASSDPLDGTENEKLFF. The CDR3 DNA reads TGTGCCAGCAGTGATCCGTTAGACGGGACAGAAAATGAAAAACTGTTTTTT. This chain uses TRBV6-1 with TRBJ1-4; 7 bases line up with TRBD1. The CDR3 is 17 residues long. CDR1 MNHNS and CDR2 SASEGT come from the germline V gene. The V and J ends lost 3 bases and 5 bases, in that order; junction bases with no gene match: 12.

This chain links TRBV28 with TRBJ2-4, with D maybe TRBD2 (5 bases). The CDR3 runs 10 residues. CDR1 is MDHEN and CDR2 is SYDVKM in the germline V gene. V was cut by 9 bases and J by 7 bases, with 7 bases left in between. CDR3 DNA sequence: TGTGCCAGTAGCGACAACATTCAGTACTTC. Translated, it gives CASSDNIQYF.

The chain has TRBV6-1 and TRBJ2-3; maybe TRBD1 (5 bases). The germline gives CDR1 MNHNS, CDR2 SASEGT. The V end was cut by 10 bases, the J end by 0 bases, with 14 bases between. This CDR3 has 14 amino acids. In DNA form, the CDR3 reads TGTGCCAACCTCTTAGGGGCTAGCACAGATACGCAGTATTTT. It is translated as CANLLGASTDTQYF.

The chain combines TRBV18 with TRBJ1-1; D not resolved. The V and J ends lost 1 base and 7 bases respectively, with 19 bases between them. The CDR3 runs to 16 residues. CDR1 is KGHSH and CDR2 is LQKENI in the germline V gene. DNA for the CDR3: TGTGCCAGCTCACCACAACGAGAGGCAGAGAACTATGAAGCTTTCTTT. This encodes CASSPQREAENYEAFF.

The CDR3 sequence is CASSEGPNTEAFF. CDR3 nucleotide sequence: TGTGCCAGCAGTGAAGGGCCGAACACTGAAGCTTTCTTT. J is TRBJ1-1 and V is TRBV7-3; no definite D call. With 6 bases removed from V and 1 base from J, the gap between germline ends came to 9 bases. Germline CDR1 and CDR2: SGHTA and FQGTGA. The CDR3 is 13 amino acids.

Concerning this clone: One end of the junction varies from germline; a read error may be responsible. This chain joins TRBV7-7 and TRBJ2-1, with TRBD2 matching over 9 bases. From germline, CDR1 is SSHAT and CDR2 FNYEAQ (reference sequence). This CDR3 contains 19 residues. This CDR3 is CASSLFHPGLAGLYNEQFF. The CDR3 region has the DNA TGTGCTAGCAGCTTATTTCATCCGGGTCTAGCGGGACTTTACAATGAGCAGTTCTTC.

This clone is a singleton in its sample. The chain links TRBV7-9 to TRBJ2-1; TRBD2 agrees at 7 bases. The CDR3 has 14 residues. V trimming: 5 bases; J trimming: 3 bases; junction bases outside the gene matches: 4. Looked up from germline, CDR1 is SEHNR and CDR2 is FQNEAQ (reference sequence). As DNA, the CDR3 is TGTGCCAGCAGCCCAGCGGGGTTCTACAATGAGCAGTTCTTC. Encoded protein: CASSPAGFYNEQFF.

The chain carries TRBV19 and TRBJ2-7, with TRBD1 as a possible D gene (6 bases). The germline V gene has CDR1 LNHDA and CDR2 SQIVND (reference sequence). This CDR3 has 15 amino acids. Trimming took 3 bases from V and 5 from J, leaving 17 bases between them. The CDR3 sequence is CASSMPGVVGHEQYF. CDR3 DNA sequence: TGTGCCAGTAGTATGCCAGGGGTGGTGGGCCACGAGCAGTACTTC.

The CDR3 DNA follows: TGCGCCAGCAGTGAGCCGAGGATTGGGAGCGGCTATGGCTACACCTTC. Translated: CASSEPRIGSGYGYTF. This rearrangement joins TRBV10-2 to TRBJ1-2; no firm D call. Germline CDR1 WSHSY, CDR2 SAAADI. The CDR3 spans 16 residues. Trimming removed 2 bases at V and 4 bases at J, with 17 bases between.